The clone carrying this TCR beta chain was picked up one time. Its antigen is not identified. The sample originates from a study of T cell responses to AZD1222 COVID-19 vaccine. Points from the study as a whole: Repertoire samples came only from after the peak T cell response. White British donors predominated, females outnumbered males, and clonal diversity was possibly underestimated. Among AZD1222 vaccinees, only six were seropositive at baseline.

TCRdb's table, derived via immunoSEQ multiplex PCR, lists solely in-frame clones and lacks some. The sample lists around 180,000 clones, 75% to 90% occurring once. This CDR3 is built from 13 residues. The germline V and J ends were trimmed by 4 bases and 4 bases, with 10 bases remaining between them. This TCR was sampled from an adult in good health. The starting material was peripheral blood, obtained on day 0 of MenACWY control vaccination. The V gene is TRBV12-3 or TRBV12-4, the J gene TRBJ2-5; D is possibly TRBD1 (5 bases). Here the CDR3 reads CASSSWQGETQYF. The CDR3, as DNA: TGTGCCAGCAGTTCCTGGCAGGGAGAGACCCAGTACTTC.